This T cell receptor (beta chain) was recovered during a study of blood T cell repertoires in COVID-19. Study as a whole: There were acute and convalescent COVID-19 samples, and they came from the United States, Italy and Spain. T cells, B-cell-depleted T cells, or PBMCs supplied cDNA or gDNA.

Authors' data handling: Amplification from reference gene primers served as the basis for estimated nucleated cell counts. This table comes from immunoSEQ multiplex PCR, and its TCRdb copy is limited to in-frame clones, with some not included. The V and J calls and clone size were taken over from that table, and D and trimming were inferred from the DNA. The sample records 250,000 or so clones, approximately 89% being singletons. This CDR3 has 13 residues. Trimming cost V 0 bases and J 5 bases, with 8 bases left between them. The germline CDR1 and CDR2 sequences are SGHNT and YENEEA. This TCR came from a woman aged 40-49 years who had recovered from COVID-19. The specimen sequenced was peripheral blood. V usage is TRBV11-3 and J usage is TRBJ2-7; D unclear. CDR3 DNA: TGTGCCAGCAGCTTAGAGCAGAATCACGAGCAGTACGTC. Residues: CASSLEQNHEQYV.